This record looks at one T cell receptor beta chain sequence and its context. The sample is drawn from a study of blood T cell repertoires in COVID-19. Germline CDR1 is SGHTA and CDR2 is FQGNSA. This CDR3 contains 14 residues. Trimming stripped 5 bases from V and 0 bases from J, with 7 bases between. Categorization into cohorts depended on clinical history that participants reported. Before being deemed recovered, Cohort 3 donors had two negative PCRs, clearance, or symptom resolution. Here immunoSEQ multiplex PCR was the method, and the copy in TCRdb shows in-frame clones only, minus some. The sample carries about 140,000 clones, around 79% recorded once.

Sequenced sample: PBMCs or T cells enriched from blood (not recorded which). The TCR comes from a woman in her forties or fifties who had recovered from COVID-19. This rearrangement joins TRBV7-2 to TRBJ1-4; D is uncertain. The CDR3 DNA reads as TGTGCCAGCAGCCCCTTCCCAACTAATGAAAAACTGTTTTTT. Translated: CASSPFPTNEKLFF.